A single sample is the source of the 16 T cell receptor beta chains below, sequenced in a study of vaccination and CD4 T cells after COVID-19 (dated by TCRdb to the early 2020s). Library preparation was by PCR. Sequencing used an Illumina iSeq 100. DNA from cultured CD4+ T cells was subjected to TCR sequencing with the Oncomine TCR Beta short-read assay at the Johns Hopkins FTIC core. Using fastp at Q25 and MiXCR, TCRdb reprocessed the public reads and kept productive beta chains. Every distinct CDR3 protein forms one entry, paired with its most common genes and DNA. The sample contains about 26,000 distinct CDR3 sequences, less than 60% of them found a single time. 28% of the sample rests with the top ten. Antigen specificity for these receptors is unknown. The treatment or condition label of this sample denotes: approximately nine-day PBMC culture with coronavirus spike peptide pools or control peptides (ViraFEST assay).

The sample was CD4+ T cells from blood, cultured in vitro, taken before SARS-CoV-2 vaccination. These receptor sequences come from a human donor who received a COVID-19 vaccine.

The CDR3 region is CASNPTGDSNQPQHF. The CDR3 DNA sequence: TGTGCCAGTAATCCAACAGGGGATAGCAATCAGCCCCAGCATTTT. V is TRBV6-4 and J is TRBJ1-5, with 7 bases lining up with TRBD1. Germline lookup yields CDR1 MRHNA and CDR2 SNTAGT. V dropped 9 bases and J dropped 0; count of bases not matched to a gene: 8. The CDR3 is 15 amino acids.

This clonotype was seen a handful of times. The V and J genes are TRBV30 and TRBJ2-1; 11 bases map to TRBD2. The CDR3 has 15 residues. CDR1 and CDR2 (germline): GTSNPN, SVGIG (reference sequence). J gave up 9 bases and V 0 bases, and 7 bases lay outside the gene matches. The CDR3 spells CAWSVSSGGAGEQFF. For the CDR3, the DNA is TGTGCCTGGAGTGTAAGTAGCGGGGGGGCCGGTGAGCAGTTCTTC.

This chain joins TRBV6-2 or TRBV6-3 and TRBJ2-7; weak D call: TRBD1 (6 bases). Germline V lookup: CDR1 MNHEY, CDR2 SVGEGT. There are 15 residues in the CDR3. Trimming removed 6 bases from V and 3 bases from J, with 18 bases in between. CDR3: CASRTFQGSYYEQYF. In DNA, the CDR3 is TGTGCCAGCAGGACTTTCCAGGGGTCCTACTACGAGCAGTACTTC.

This chain joins TRBV2 and TRBJ1-5; 8 nucleotides line up with TRBD1. Germline assignment: CDR1 SNHLY and CDR2 FYNNEI. Germline trimming cut 7 bases from V and 4 bases from J; bases unmatched to any gene: 3. This CDR3 comprises 13 residues. DNA of the CDR3: TGTGCCAGCACGGACAGGGCGAATCAGCCCCAGCATTTT. Amino acids: CASTDRANQPQHF.

This clonotype was seen a few times. This sequence joins TRBV6-1 and TRBJ1-4; TRBD1 aligns across 7 bases. This CDR3 contains 15 residues. V shed 2 bases, J shed 4 bases, and the junction held 4 bases outside the gene matches. Per the germline V gene, CDR1 is MNHNS and CDR2 is SASEGT. Here the CDR3 reads CASSETGQFNEKLFF. CDR3 DNA: TGTGCCAGCAGTGAAACGGGACAGTTTAATGAAAAACTGTTTTTT.

The gene calls are TRBV20-1 and TRBJ1-5; 10 bases fit TRBD1. J was trimmed by 4 bases and V by 1 base; bases with no gene match: 4. From germline, CDR1 is DFQATT and CDR2 SNEGSKA (reference sequence). There are 15 residues in the CDR3. As DNA, the CDR3 is TGCAGTGCTAGAGCCTGGGGACAGGGGAATCAGCCCCAGCATTTT. Amino acids: CSARAWGQGNQPQHF.

This clonotype was detected a few times. V gene TRBV20-1 combines with J gene TRBJ1-1; unclear D gene. Trimming removed 0 bases at V and 5 bases at J, with 10 bases between. Germline CDR1 reads DFQATT; CDR2 reads SNEGSKA (reference sequence). This CDR3 comprises 13 residues. The CDR3: CSAREAAATEAFF. CDR3 DNA: TGCAGTGCTAGAGAGGCGGCAGCTACTGAAGCTTTCTTT.

This chain links TRBV5-1 with TRBJ1-6, with unresolved D. CDR3 length: 17 residues. The V end was cut by 1 base, the J end by 5 bases, with 16 bases between. Per the germline V gene, CDR1 is SGHRS and CDR2 is YFSETQ. The CDR3 protein is CASSLTVTERHNSPLHF. CDR3 coding DNA: TGCGCCAGCAGCTTGACAGTCACAGAACGCCATAATTCACCCCTCCACTTT.

This chain uses TRBV6-5 with TRBJ2-1; possible D gene TRBD2, 6 bases. Trimming cost V 2 bases and J 4 bases, with 21 bases left between them. Looked up from germline, CDR1 is MNHEY and CDR2 is SVGAGI. The CDR3 runs 18 residues. The CDR3 sequence: CASSYAPGGAALYNEQFF. CDR3 nucleotide sequence: TGTGCCAGCAGTTACGCGCCGGGCGGGGCCGCGCTATACAATGAGCAGTTCTTC.

The chain joins TRBV7-2 to TRBJ2-3; TRBD1 or TRBD2 may be the D gene (5 bases each). Looked up from germline, CDR1 is SGHTA and CDR2 is FQGNSA. The ends were cut back, 5 bases at V and 2 bases at J, with 17 bases in the middle. This CDR3 is 16 amino acids long. The CDR3 DNA sequence: TGTGCCAGCAGCCGCCACGGGACCCAGGACACAGATACGCAGTATTTT. Encoded protein: CASSRHGTQDTDTQYF.

The rearrangement links TRBV12-5 to TRBJ1-1; TRBD1 is a possible D gene (5 bases). Germline values: CDR1 LGHNT, CDR2 FRNRAP. The CDR3 has 14 amino acids. Trimming removed 2 bases from V and 4 bases from J, with 11 bases in between. The CDR3 spells CASGLWQGFTEAFF. CDR3 bases: TGTGCTAGTGGTTTGTGGCAGGGCTTCACTGAAGCTTTCTTT.

The chain carries TRBV10-3 and TRBJ1-2, with TRBD1 matching over 7 bases. The CDR3 has 14 residues. CDR1 is ENHRY, CDR2 SYGVKD, per germline. Trimming cost V 10 bases and J 6 bases; bases outside gene matches: 14. CDR3 bases: TGTGCCACCAGCAGCCGACAGGGATCGGATGGCTACACCTTC. Translating gives CATSSRQGSDGYTF.

The chain recombines TRBV2 with TRBJ1-4, with a possible D match to TRBD1 (6 bases). Trimming removed 4 bases at V and 3 bases at J, with 12 bases between. This CDR3 is 15 amino acids long. Germline V gene data show CDR1 as SNHLY and CDR2 as FYNNEI. The CDR3 sequence: CASSVGGGANEKLFF. CDR3 nucleotides: TGTGCCAGCAGTGTCGGAGGGGGTGCTAATGAAAAACTGTTTTTT.

The rearrangement uses TRBV30 and TRBJ1-6; no firm D call. This CDR3 contains 14 residues. Germline V gives CDR1 GTSNPN, CDR2 SVGIG (reference sequence). V lost 0 bases to trimming and J lost 6 bases, with 9 bases between them. CDR3 loop: CAWSVRGSNSPLHF. CDR3 nucleotide sequence: TGTGCCTGGAGTGTACGGGGAAGTAATTCACCCCTCCACTTT. The complete variable domain, with remaining parts taken from reference TRBV30 and TRBJ1-6, reads SQTIHQWPATLVQPVGSPLSLECTVEGTSNPNLYWYRQAAGRGLQLLFYSVGIGQISSEVPQNLSASRPQDRQFILSSKKLLLSDSGFYLCAWSVRGSNSPLHFGNGTRLTVT.

CDR3: CASSVRSGGRPSTDTQYF. The CDR3 DNA is TGTGCCAGCAGCGTAAGAAGCGGGGGGCGACCTAGCACAGATACGCAGTATTTT. The chain combines TRBV9 with TRBJ2-3, with 9 bases that match TRBD2. The CDR3 spans 18 residues. Trimming at V came to 1 base and at J to 0 bases, leaving 9 bases not matched to a gene. The germline CDR1 and CDR2 sequences are SGDLS and YYNGEE. The full variable domain, rest sourced from reference TRBV9 and TRBJ2-3, is DSGVTQTPKHLITATGQRVTLRCSPRSGDLSVYWYQQSLDQGLQFLIQYYNGEERAKGNILERFSAQQFPDLHSELNLSSLELGDSALYFCASSVRSGGRPSTDTQYFGPGTRLTVL.

The J gene is TRBJ1-5, the V gene TRBV6-1; D unclear. The CDR3 runs to 13 residues. Germline-derived CDR1 and CDR2 are MNHNS and SASEGT. V shed 4 bases and J shed 0 bases, with 4 bases lying between them. CDR3 DNA sequence: TGTGCCAGCAGTGGGTATAGCAATCAGCCCCAGCATTTT. Translating gives CASSGYSNQPQHF.